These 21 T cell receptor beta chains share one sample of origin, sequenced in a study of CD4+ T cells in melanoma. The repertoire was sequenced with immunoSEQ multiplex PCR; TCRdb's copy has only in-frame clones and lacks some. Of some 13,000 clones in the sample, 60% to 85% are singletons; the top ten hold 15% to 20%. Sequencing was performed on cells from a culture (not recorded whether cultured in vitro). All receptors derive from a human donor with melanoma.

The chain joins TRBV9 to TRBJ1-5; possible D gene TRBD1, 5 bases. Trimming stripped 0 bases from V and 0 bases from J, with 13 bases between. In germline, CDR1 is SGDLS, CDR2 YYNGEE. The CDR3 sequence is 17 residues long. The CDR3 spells CASSVGRTQDSNQPQHF. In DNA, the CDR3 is TGTGCCAGCAGCGTAGGCAGGACACAGGATAGCAATCAGCCCCAGCATTTT.

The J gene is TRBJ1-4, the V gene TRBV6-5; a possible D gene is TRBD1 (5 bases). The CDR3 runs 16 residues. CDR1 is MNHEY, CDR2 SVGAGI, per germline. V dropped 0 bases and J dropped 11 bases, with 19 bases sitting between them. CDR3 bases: TGTGCCAGCAGTTACTCGAGAAAGGGGACGGCGGGGAAACTGTTTTTT. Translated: CASSYSRKGTAGKLFF.

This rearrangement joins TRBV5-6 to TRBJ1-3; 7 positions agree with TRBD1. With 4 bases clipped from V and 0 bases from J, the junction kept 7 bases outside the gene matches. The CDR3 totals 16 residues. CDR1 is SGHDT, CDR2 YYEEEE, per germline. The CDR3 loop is CASSRQDRNSGNTIYF. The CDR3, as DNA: TGTGCCAGCAGCCGACAGGACAGGAACTCTGGAAACACCATATATTTT. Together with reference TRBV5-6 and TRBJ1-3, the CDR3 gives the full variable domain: DAGVTQSPTHLIKTRGQQVTLRCSPKSGHDTVSWYQQALGQGPQFIFQYYEEEERQRGNFPDRFSGHQFPNYSSELNVNALLLGDSALYLCASSRQDRNSGNTIYFGEGSWLTVV.

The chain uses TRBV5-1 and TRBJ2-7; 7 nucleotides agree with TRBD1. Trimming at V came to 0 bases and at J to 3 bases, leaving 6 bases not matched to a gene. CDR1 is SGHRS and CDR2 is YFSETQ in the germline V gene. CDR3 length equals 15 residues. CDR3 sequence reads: CASSLARGRIYEQYF. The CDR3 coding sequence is TGCGCCAGCAGCTTGGCTAGGGGGCGCATCTACGAGCAGTACTTC.

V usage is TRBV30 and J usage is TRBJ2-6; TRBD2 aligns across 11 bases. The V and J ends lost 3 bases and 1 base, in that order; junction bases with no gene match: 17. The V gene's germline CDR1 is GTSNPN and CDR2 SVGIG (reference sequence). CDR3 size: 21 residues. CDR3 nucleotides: TGTGCCTGGAGGGCCAAAAGGATAGCGGGGGGGCCCCGATCTGGGGCCAACGTCCTGACTTTC. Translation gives CAWRAKRIAGGPRSGANVLTF. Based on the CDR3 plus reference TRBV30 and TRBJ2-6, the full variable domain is SQTIHQWPATLVQPVGSPLSLECTVEGTSNPNLYWYRQAAGRGLQLLFYSVGIGQISSEVPQNLSASRPQDRQFILSSKKLLLSDSGFYLCAWRAKRIAGGPRSGANVLTFGAGSRLTVL.

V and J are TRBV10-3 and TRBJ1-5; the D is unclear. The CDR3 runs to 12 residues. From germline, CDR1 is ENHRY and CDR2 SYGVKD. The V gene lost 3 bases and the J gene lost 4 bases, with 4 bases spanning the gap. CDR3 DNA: TGTGCCATCAGTGACCGAAATCAGCCCCAGCATTTT. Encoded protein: CAISDRNQPQHF.

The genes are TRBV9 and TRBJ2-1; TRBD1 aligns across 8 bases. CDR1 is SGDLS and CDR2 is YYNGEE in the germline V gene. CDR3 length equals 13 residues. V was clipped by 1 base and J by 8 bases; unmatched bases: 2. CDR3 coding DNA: TGTGCCAGCAGCGTATTGACAGGGGATGAGCAGTTCTTC. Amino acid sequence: CASSVLTGDEQFF.

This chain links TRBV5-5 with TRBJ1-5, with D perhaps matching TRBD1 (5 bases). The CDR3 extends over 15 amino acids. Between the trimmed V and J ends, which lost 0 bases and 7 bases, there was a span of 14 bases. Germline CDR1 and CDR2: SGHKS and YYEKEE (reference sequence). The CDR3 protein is CASSLADTTAQPQHF. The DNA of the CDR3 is TGTGCCAGCAGCTTGGCGGACACCACGGCCCAGCCCCAGCATTTT.

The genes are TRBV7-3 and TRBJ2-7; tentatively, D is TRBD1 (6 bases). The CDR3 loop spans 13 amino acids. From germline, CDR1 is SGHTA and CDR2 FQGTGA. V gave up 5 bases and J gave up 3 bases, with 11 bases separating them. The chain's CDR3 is CASSASQGYEQYF. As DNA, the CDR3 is TGTGCCAGCAGCGCCTCACAGGGCTACGAGCAGTACTTC.

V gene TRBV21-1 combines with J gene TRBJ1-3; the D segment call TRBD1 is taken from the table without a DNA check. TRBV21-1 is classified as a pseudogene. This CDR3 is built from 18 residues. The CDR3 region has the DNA TGTGCCACGCCTCTTTATAACGTCAGGGCTCGCCTTGGAAACACCATATATTTT. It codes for CATPLYNVRARLGNTIYF.

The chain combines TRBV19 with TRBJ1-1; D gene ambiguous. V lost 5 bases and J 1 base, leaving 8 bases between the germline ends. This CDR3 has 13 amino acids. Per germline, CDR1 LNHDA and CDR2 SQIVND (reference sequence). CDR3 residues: CASSSEQNTEAFF. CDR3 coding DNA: TGTGCCAGTAGTTCAGAGCAGAACACTGAAGCTTTCTTT.

The CDR3 spells CASSRQAPQPQHF. In DNA, the CDR3 is TGTGCCAGTAGCCGACAGGCCCCTCAGCCCCAGCATTTT. The J gene is TRBJ1-5, the V gene TRBV19; maybe TRBD1 (6 bases). V shed 6 bases and J shed 6 bases, with 12 bases lying between them. In germline, CDR1 is LNHDA, CDR2 SQIVND (reference sequence). The CDR3 is made up of 13 amino acids.

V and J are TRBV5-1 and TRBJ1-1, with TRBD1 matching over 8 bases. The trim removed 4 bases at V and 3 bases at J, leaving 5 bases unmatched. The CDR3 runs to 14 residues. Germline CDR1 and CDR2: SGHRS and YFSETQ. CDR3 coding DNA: TGCGCCAGCAGCATACAGGGGGGGGACACTGAAGCTTTCTTT. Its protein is CASSIQGGDTEAFF.

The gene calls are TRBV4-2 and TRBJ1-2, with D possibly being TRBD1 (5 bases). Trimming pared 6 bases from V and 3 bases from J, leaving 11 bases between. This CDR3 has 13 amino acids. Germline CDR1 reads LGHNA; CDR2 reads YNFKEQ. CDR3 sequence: CASRPQGDYGYTF. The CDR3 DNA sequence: TGTGCCAGCAGGCCCCAGGGTGACTATGGCTACACCTTC.

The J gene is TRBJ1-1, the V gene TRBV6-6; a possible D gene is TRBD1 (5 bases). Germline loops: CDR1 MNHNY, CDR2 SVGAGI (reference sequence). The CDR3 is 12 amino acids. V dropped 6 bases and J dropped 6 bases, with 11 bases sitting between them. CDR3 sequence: CASRPGVAEAFF. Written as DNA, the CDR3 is TGTGCCAGCAGACCGGGGGTCGCTGAAGCTTTCTTT.

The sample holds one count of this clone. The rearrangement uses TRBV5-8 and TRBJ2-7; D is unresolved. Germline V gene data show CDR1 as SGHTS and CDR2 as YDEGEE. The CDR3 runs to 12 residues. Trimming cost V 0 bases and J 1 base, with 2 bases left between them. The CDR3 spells CASSLVSYEQYF. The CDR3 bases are TGTGCCAGCAGCTTGGTATCCTACGAGCAGTACTTC.

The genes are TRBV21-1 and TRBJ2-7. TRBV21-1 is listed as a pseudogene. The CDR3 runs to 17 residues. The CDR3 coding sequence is TGTGCCAGCAGCAAAGGGGTCGGGGACGCACGACACTACGAGCAGTACTTC. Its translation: CASSKGVGDARHYEQYF.

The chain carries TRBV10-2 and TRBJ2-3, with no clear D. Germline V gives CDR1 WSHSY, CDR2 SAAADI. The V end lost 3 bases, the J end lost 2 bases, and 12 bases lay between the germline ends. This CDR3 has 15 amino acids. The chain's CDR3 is CASSDNARATDTQYF. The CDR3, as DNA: TGCGCCAGCAGTGATAATGCCCGTGCCACAGATACGCAGTATTTT.

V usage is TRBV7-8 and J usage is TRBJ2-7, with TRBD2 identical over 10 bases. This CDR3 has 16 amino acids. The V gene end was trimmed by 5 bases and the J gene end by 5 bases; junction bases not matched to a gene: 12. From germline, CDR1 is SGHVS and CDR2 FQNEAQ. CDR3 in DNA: TGTGCCAGCAGCCGCGGGCTAGCGGGGGTCTATGACGAGCAGTACTTC. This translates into CASSRGLAGVYDEQYF.

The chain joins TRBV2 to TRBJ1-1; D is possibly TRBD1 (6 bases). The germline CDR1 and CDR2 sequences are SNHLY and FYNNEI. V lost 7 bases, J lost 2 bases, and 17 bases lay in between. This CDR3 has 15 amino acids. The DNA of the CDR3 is TGTGCCAGCATTTGGGACACGATCAAAAACACTGAAGCTTTCTTT. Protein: CASIWDTIKNTEAFF.

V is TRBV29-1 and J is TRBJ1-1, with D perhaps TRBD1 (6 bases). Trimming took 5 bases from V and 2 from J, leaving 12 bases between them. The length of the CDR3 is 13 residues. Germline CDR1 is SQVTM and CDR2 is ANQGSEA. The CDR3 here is CSVLWGLNTEAFF. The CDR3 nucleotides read TGCAGCGTTCTCTGGGGGCTCAACACTGAAGCTTTCTTT.